This T cell receptor beta chain stems from a study of blood T cell repertoires in COVID-19. Study summary: There were acute and convalescent COVID-19 samples, and they came from the United States, Italy and Spain. PBMCs, B-cell-depleted T cells, or T cells were the source of the cDNA or gDNA that made up the material.

There are 13 residues in the CDR3. The V segment lost 7 bases and the J segment 5 bases; nucleotides outside the gene matches: 7. Germline lookup yields CDR1 SNHLY and CDR2 FYNNEI. Assay: immunoSEQ multiplex PCR; the TCRdb copy retains only in-frame clones and omits some. The sample contains over 55,000 clones, 75% to 90% of which appear only once. Those enrolled in Seattle joined during active infection and were followed longitudinally afterward. The TCR was taken from a woman older than 75 with COVID-19, enrolled during active disease. Sequencing used peripheral blood. This rearrangement joins TRBV2 to TRBJ1-1; 7 bases match TRBD1. CDR3 DNA sequence: TGTGCCAGCATGCAGGGGGTCGGAACTGAAGCTTTCTTT. This gives the protein CASMQGVGTEAFF.